The 8 T cell receptor beta chains reported below all come from one sample, sequenced in a study of T cells expressing NK-cell markers. TCRdb reprocessed the 5' RACE reads; each CDR3 protein has one entry and no DNA is given. The sample table includes about 150,000 distinct CDR3 sequences. Sample: blood T cells: a sorted CD56 or NKG2C T cell subset, CD4+ or CD8+ T cells, or bulk PBMC T cells (not recorded which). The receptor set was obtained from a woman in her forties or fifties in good health.

The gene calls are TRBV6-5 and TRBJ1-2. The germline V gene has CDR1 MNHEY and CDR2 SVGAGI. The CDR3 consists of 12 residues. The CDR3 sequence is CATLGSDYGYTF.

The genes are TRBV7-2 and TRBJ2-2. The CDR3 sequence is 11 residues long. Germline assignment: CDR1 SGHTA and CDR2 FQGNSA. This CDR3 is CASSITPELFF.

The chain's CDR3 is CASSIVGGPRNEQFF. The V and J genes are TRBV19 and TRBJ2-1; checking the TCRdb D call of TRBD2 is not possible without DNA. The CDR3 has 15 residues. CDR1 LNHDA and CDR2 SQIVND come from the germline V gene (reference sequence).

This chain connects TRBV7-9 to TRBJ2-1; the D gene TCRdb calls, TRBD2, cannot be checked with no DNA. Per germline, CDR1 SEHNR and CDR2 FQNEAQ (reference sequence). This CDR3 is 17 amino acids long. This chain's CDR3 is CASSLAPGGPIHNEQFF.

This chain joins TRBV2 and TRBJ2-7. The CDR3 totals 14 residues. CDR1 is SNHLY, CDR2 FYNNEI, per germline. The CDR3 is CASIPTPEPHEQYF.

The chain links TRBV6-5 to TRBJ2-3; TCRdb calls TRBD2, which cannot be checked without DNA. This CDR3 has 14 amino acids. CDR1 MNHEY and CDR2 SVGAGI come from the germline V gene. CDR3 sequence: CASGTSGYTDTQYF.

The CDR3 region is CASSYTIAFSSYNEQFF. The rearrangement joins TRBV6-5 to TRBJ2-1; the TCRdb D gene call, TRBD2, has no DNA to confirm it. The CDR3 contains 17 residues. Germline V gives CDR1 MNHEY, CDR2 SVGAGI.

The chain couples TRBV14 to TRBJ2-7; TCRdb picks TRBD2, but there is no DNA to check that call. Germline V gene data show CDR1 as SGHDN and CDR2 as FVKESK. The CDR3 length is 15 residues. The CDR3 here is CASSHAGEGFYEQYF.